These T cell receptor beta chains were read from a single sample in a study of blood T cell repertoires in COVID-19. Sequencing used immunoSEQ multiplex PCR; TCRdb keeps in-frame clones, though not all of them. The data hold about 350,000 clones, with about nine tenths observed a single time. Sequencing was carried out using PBMCs or T cells enriched from blood (not recorded which). The receptors here all came from a woman aged 25-40 years who had been exposed to COVID-19. The CDR3 runs from the conserved cysteine through the conserved F or W. A D gene is named only where the DNA matches it firmly. Clone size is shown for a subset of rows, as once, few, many or a class of expanded clone.

V gene	clone size	J gene	D gene	CDR3 DNA	CDR3 protein
TRBV10-3	many	TRBJ1-5	-	TGTGCCATCAGTGAGTCGACGGGAGGGGGCAATCAGCCCCAGCATTTT	CAISESTGGGNQPQHF
TRBV12-5	-	TRBJ2-1	TRBD1	TGTGCTAGTGGTCTACCCAACCGGGACAGACCCAATGAGCAGTTCTTC	CASGLPNRDRPNEQFF
TRBV19	-	TRBJ2-2	-	TGTGCCAGTAGCTATACGCACCCCCGGGGCACCGGGGAGCTGTTTTTT	CASSYTHPRGTGELFF
TRBV27	once	TRBJ2-7	-	TGTGCCAGCAGATCGGGAGCGGAAGCCTACGAGCAGTACTTC	CASRSGAEAYEQYF
TRBV27	-	TRBJ2-5	TRBD2	TGTGCCAGCAGTTTAACGGGAGGGCACAGGGAGACCCAGTACTTC	CASSLTGGHRETQYF
TRBV11-3	-	TRBJ1-1	-	TGTGCCAGCAGCTCACGCCAGGGGATGAACACTGAAGCTTTCTTT	CASSSRQGMNTEAFF
TRBV6-4	-	TRBJ2-1	TRBD1	TGTGCCAGCAGTGACTGGGACAGGGGGAGGAATGAGCAGTTCTTC	CASSDWDRGRNEQFF
TRBV29-1	-	TRBJ2-3	TRBD1	TGCAGCCAGACAGGGGCCGCAGATACGCAGTATTTT	CSQTGAADTQYF
TRBV6-2/TRBV6-3	-	TRBJ2-7	-	TGTGCCAGCAGTTATCACCTGGGCTCGACGAGCTCCTACGAGCAGTACTTC	CASSYHLGSTSSYEQYF
TRBV7-3	-	TRBJ2-2	TRBD2	TGTGCCAGCAGCACTCCAGCGGGAGGGCCGGGTACCGGGGAGCTGTTTTTT	CASSTPAGGPGTGELFF
TRBV11-1	few	TRBJ2-7	TRBD2	TGTGCCAGCAGCTTAGGACTAGCGGGAGGATTCGAGCAGTACTTC	CASSLGLAGGFEQYF
TRBV3-1/TRBV3-2	-	TRBJ2-7	-	TGTGCCAGCAGCCAAGATTACAGGGAGCGGGGAGAGCAGTACTTC	CASSQDYRERGEQYF
TRBV7-9	-	TRBJ2-3	-	TGTGCCAGCAGCTTAGAAGGGGTTTGGAATACGCAGTATTTT	CASSLEGVWNTQYF
TRBV5-4	-	TRBJ1-2	-	TGTGCCAGCAGCTTGGGGGGGCCCAGGGGTGGCTACACCTTC	CASSLGGPRGGYTF
TRBV7-8	-	TRBJ2-3	-	TGTGCCAGCAGCTTAGCGACCGGGTCATCAGATACGCAGTATTTT	CASSLATGSSDTQYF
TRBV24-1	-	TRBJ2-3	-	TGTGCCACCAGTGATTTATCGGATACGCAGTATTTT	CATSDLSDTQYF
TRBV3-1/TRBV3-2	-	TRBJ1-2	-	TGTGCCAGCAGCCAAGATATTAATTATGGCTACACCTTC	CASSQDINYGYTF
TRBV27	few	TRBJ2-5	TRBD2	TGTGCCAGCAGTTCGTTACTAGCGGGAGGGAAAGAGACCCAGTACTTC	CASSSLLAGGKETQYF
TRBV29-1	-	TRBJ2-2	TRBD1	TGCAGCGTCCTTCAAGGGGGCGCGGACTCGGCGAACACCGGGGAGCTGTTTTTT	CSVLQGGADSANTGELFF
TRBV28	-	TRBJ2-1	-	TGTGCCAGCACCCCGGGGGCCTACAATGAGCAGTTCTTC	CASTPGAYNEQFF
TRBV5-1	-	TRBJ1-4	TRBD1	TGCGCCAGCAGCTTCCTACAGGGGGCTAATGAAAAACTGTTTTTT	CASSFLQGANEKLFF
TRBV11-3	-	TRBJ2-7	-	TGTGCCAGCAGCTTAGGCGGTGCAGGGAGGTACGAGCAGTACTTC	CASSLGGAGRYEQYF
TRBV11-3	-	TRBJ2-3	TRBD2	TGTGCCAGCAGCTTAGTCCTAGCGGCGAGGAGCACAGATACGCAGTATTTT	CASSLVLAARSTDTQYF
TRBV24-1	-	TRBJ2-1	-	TGTGCCACCAGTGATTTGACACAGGGACGTGAGCAGTTCTTC	CATSDLTQGREQFF
TRBV21-1	-	TRBJ1-5	-	TGTGCCAGCATCGCAAATACAGGGCCAAGCAATCAGCCCCAGCATTTT	CASIANTGPSNQPQHF
TRBV19	-	TRBJ1-3	-	TGTGCCAGTAGTATTAGTCCGGAGAGCGGAAACACCATATATTTT	CASSISPESGNTIYF
TRBV28	-	TRBJ2-7	-	TGTGCCAGCAGAGAGGCCCTCCCAGGGACCTACGAGCAGTACTTC	CASREALPGTYEQYF
TRBV18	-	TRBJ2-3	-	TGTGCCAGCTCAAACCTAGAGGAGATTTCAGATACGCAGTATTTT	CASSNLEEISDTQYF
TRBV19	-	TRBJ2-1	TRBD2	TGTGCCAGTAGTATCGGGAGGGTAATATACAATGAGCAGTTCTTC	CASSIGRVIYNEQFF
TRBV7-4	once	TRBJ2-7	-	TGTGCCAGCAGCTTACGTGTGGACTCACCTTACGAGCAGTACTTC	CASSLRVDSPYEQYF
TRBV12-5	-	TRBJ2-2	-	TGTGCTAGTGGTAATGGAGGCGGAAACACCGGGGAGCTGTTTTTT	CASGNGGGNTGELFF
TRBV5-1	-	TRBJ1-2	-	TGCGCCAGCAGCTTCCGCCCCACCGATGTCTCAGCGGGGATGTATGGCTACACCTTC	CASSFRPTDVSAGMYGYTF
TRBV12-3/TRBV12-4	-	TRBJ1-2	-	TGTGCCAGCACAACAGGAAGCTATGGCTACACCTTC	CASTTGSYGYTF
TRBV6-5	once	TRBJ2-7	TRBD1	TGTGCCAGCGGGGGTCGGGACAGGGACTCCTACGAGCAGTACTTC	CASGGRDRDSYEQYF
TRBV5-8	-	TRBJ1-1	TRBD1	TGTGCCAGCAGCTTGAGCAGGGGGCGAAGGTACACTGAAGCTTTCTTT	CASSLSRGRRYTEAFF
TRBV2	-	TRBJ2-3	-	TGTGCCAGCAGTGATGTTAGTGCGACAGATACGCAGTATTTT	CASSDVSATDTQYF
TRBV6-1	-	TRBJ2-7	-	TGTGCCAGCAGTGAAGCGGGACTGGAGTCCTACGAGCAGTACTTC	CASSEAGLESYEQYF
TRBV9	-	TRBJ1-3	-	TGTGCCAGCAGCGTAGACTATGCCCGGGAGGGCCGAGAAAACACCATATATTTT	CASSVDYAREGRENTIYF
TRBV9	-	TRBJ1-2	TRBD1	TGTGCCAGCAGCGTAGGAGGGGGACAGGGTGTATATGGCTACACCTTC	CASSVGGGQGVYGYTF
TRBV25-1	-	TRBJ2-7	-	TGTGCCAGCAGTGTGGCAGATACCTCCGAGCAGTACTTC	CASSVADTSEQYF
TRBV29-1	-	TRBJ1-3	-	TGCAGCGGGGGGGAGTCTGGAAACACCATATATTTT	CSGGESGNTIYF
TRBV15	-	TRBJ1-5	-	TGTGCCACCAGCAGAGACAGGGGAAATCAGCCCCAGCATTTT	CATSRDRGNQPQHF
TRBV27	-	TRBJ1-2	-	TGTGCCAGCAGCAAACTGCGTATGGGCTACACCTTC	CASSKLRMGYTF
TRBV14	-	TRBJ2-5	TRBD2	TGTGCCAGCAGCCAACGCCTGGCGGGAGGGCCCTTGATGGAGACCCAGTACTTC	CASSQRLAGGPLMETQYF
TRBV7-2	-	TRBJ2-1	TRBD2	TGTGCCAGCAGCTCGACTAGCGGGAGGAGTGAGCAGTTCTTC	CASSSTSGRSEQFF
TRBV28	-	TRBJ2-3	TRBD1	TGTGCCAGCAGTTGGGGACAGACAAGCACAGATACGCAGTATTTT	CASSWGQTSTDTQYF